The 9 T cell receptor beta chains listed next were all sequenced from one sample in a study of blood T cells in healthy people across ages. The use of a sample-barcoded 5' primer and a J-beta primer mix characterized a second PCR of 7 to 11 cycles. One entry per CDR3 protein, called by TCRdb with MiXCR from the 5' RACE reads. The table records about 1,400,000 distinct CDR3 sequences, roughly 40% of them present only once. Sample: blood. The receptors come from a woman between 18 and 29 years old in good health.

This clonotype was seen only a few times. The chain carries TRBV9 and TRBJ2-5; D ambiguous. The V end lost 5 bases, the J end lost 0 bases, and 11 bases lay between the germline ends. Germline CDR1 is SGDLS and CDR2 is YYNGEE. The CDR3 is 14 residues long. CDR3 region: CASSGGTNQETQYF. CDR3 coding DNA: TGTGCCAGCAGTGGCGGAACAAACCAAGAGACCCAGTACTTC.

There are a few counts of this clonotype. The V gene is TRBV12-3 or TRBV12-4, the J gene TRBJ1-4; TRBD1 matches 8 bases. Trimming cost V 6 bases and J 14 bases; bases outside gene matches: 5. The CDR3 is 11 amino acids. The CDR3 is CASSSRTGLFF. The CDR3 DNA is TGTGCCAGCAGCTCTCGGACAGGGCTGTTTTTT.

The sample holds a few counts of this clonotype. The chain links TRBV15 to TRBJ2-4, with a tentative D call TRBD1 (5 bases). Trimming cost V 5 bases and J 9 bases, with 11 bases left between them. Germline assignment: CDR1 LNHNV and CDR2 YYDKDF (reference sequence). The CDR3 loop spans 12 amino acids. CDR3 in DNA: TGTGCCACCAGCGGTTACAGGAGCATTCAGTACTTC. Amino acids: CATSGYRSIQYF.

This clonotype occurred a few times. This chain joins TRBV7-9 and TRBJ2-6, with D uncertain. CDR1 SEHNR and CDR2 FQNEAQ come from the germline V gene (reference sequence). The CDR3 is 15 amino acids. The germline V and J ends were trimmed by 5 bases and 4 bases, with 12 bases remaining between them. DNA for the CDR3: TGTGCCAGCAGCCATCGTTCTTCCGGGGCCAACGTCCTGACTTTC. This encodes CASSHRSSGANVLTF. Supplemented by reference TRBV7-9 and TRBJ2-6, the full variable domain reads DTGVSQNPRHKITKRGQNVTFRCDPISEHNRLYWYRQTLGQGPEFLTYFQNEAQLEKSRLLSDRFSAERPKGSFSTLEIQRTEQGDSAMYLCASSHRSSGANVLTFGAGSRLTVL.

V is TRBV9 and J is TRBJ1-1; a possible D gene is TRBD1 (6 bases). Trimming removed 4 bases from V and 1 base from J, with 17 bases in between. This CDR3 contains 16 residues. Germline CDR1 SGDLS, CDR2 YYNGEE. The CDR3 sequence is CASSLNLLTGNTEAFF. The CDR3 region has the DNA TGTGCCAGCAGCCTCAACCTGCTGACAGGGAACACTGAAGCTTTCTTT.

This clonotype was seen a handful of times. The rearrangement uses TRBV7-9 and TRBJ2-1, with D maybe TRBD2 (6 bases). Germline V gives CDR1 SEHNR, CDR2 FQNEAQ (reference sequence). The CDR3 extends over 12 amino acids. Trimming stripped 4 bases from V and 12 bases from J, with 13 bases between. The CDR3 bases are TGTGCCAGCAGCTCGGGACTTGTCGGGCAGTTCTTC. This translates into CASSSGLVGQFF.

The V and J genes are TRBV12-3 or TRBV12-4 and TRBJ1-1, with 10 positions matching TRBD1. The trim removed 3 bases at V and 6 bases at J, leaving 4 bases unmatched. The CDR3 has 14 residues. The CDR3 region is CASSFGQGGAEAFF. CDR3 coding DNA: TGTGCCAGCAGTTTTGGACAGGGGGGGGCTGAAGCTTTCTTT.

This clonotype has just a few counts. V usage is TRBV3-1 and J usage is TRBJ1-2, with a possible D match to TRBD1 (6 bases). V was pared by 4 bases and J by 6 bases, with 15 bases between. This CDR3 is built from 14 residues. Per germline, CDR1 LGHDT and CDR2 YNNKEL (reference sequence). CDR3 sequence: CASSRGQWADGYTF. Here the CDR3 DNA reads TGTGCCAGCAGCCGCGGACAGTGGGCGGATGGCTACACCTTC.

This clonotype has more than one count but fewer than ten. The V call is TRBV20-1, the J call TRBJ1-2; 10 bases line up with TRBD1. The germline CDR1 and CDR2 sequences are DFQATT and SNEGSKA (reference sequence). The CDR3 consists of 12 residues. J gave up 8 bases and V 6 bases, and 6 bases lay outside the gene matches. The CDR3 loop is CSAKTGGGGYTF. The CDR3 bases are TGCAGTGCCAAGACAGGGGGCGGGGGCTACACCTTC.